This passage covers 5 T cell receptor beta chains from one sample sequenced in a study of PD-L1 blockade in urothelial cancer (dated by TCRdb to between 2016 and 2019). Receptor libraries were prepared by the immunoSEQ multiplex PCR assay. Drawn from immuneACCESS, this table holds only the in-frame rearrangements with V and J called that TCRdb kept. Clones are partly lost; checked studies trace under half to an unresolved V gene and leave the rest unexplained. The sample table lists approximately 72,000 clones, approximately 83% of them with a count of one. In total, the top ten clones hold around 14% of the sample. The time point label for this specimen denotes: pretreatment peripheral blood. Specimen: PBMCs, collected around atezolizumab (anti-PD-L1) treatment. The receptor set was obtained from a man aged 55 to 69 with urothelial cancer.

The chain uses TRBV5-1 and TRBJ2-7, with 9 bases matching TRBD1. The CDR3 covers 12 residues. J lost 11 bases, V lost 6 bases, and 9 bases had no gene match. Germline-derived CDR1 and CDR2 are SGHRS and YFSETQ. The CDR3 spells CASTRDREEEYF. CDR3 nucleotide sequence: TGCGCCAGCACCAGGGACAGGGAGGAGGAGTACTTC.

This clone appeared once. The chain has TRBV27 and TRBJ2-7; perhaps TRBD1 as D (5 bases). Germline V gene data show CDR1 as MNHEY and CDR2 as SMNVEV (reference sequence). V lost 3 bases, J lost 6 bases, and 12 bases lay in between. CDR3 size: 13 residues. The CDR3 sequence: CASSFHRSTEQYF. CDR3 coding DNA: TGTGCCAGCAGTTTTCACAGGAGCACCGAGCAGTACTTC.

This clone has just one count. The chain carries TRBV10-3 and TRBJ2-7; D possibly corresponds to TRBD1 (6 bases). V was trimmed by 5 bases and J by 5 bases, leaving 16 bases between them. Germline CDR1 and CDR2: ENHRY and SYGVKD. The CDR3 runs 14 residues. The DNA of the CDR3 is TGTGCCATCAGTTCAACAGGGAAGGGCCACGAGCAGTACTTC. It encodes CAISSTGKGHEQYF.

The V gene is TRBV30, the J gene TRBJ1-2, with D tentatively TRBD1 (5 bases). The length of the CDR3 is 13 residues. Germline-derived CDR1 and CDR2 are GTSNPN and SVGIG (reference sequence). V lost 5 bases and J lost 11, with 21 bases in between. For the CDR3, the DNA is TGTGCCTGGGGTAGCAGGCAGGGCAGTAGTTACACCTTC. Its protein product is CAWGSRQGSSYTF.

The chain couples TRBV4-1 to TRBJ2-7; possibly TRBD2 for D (5 bases). The CDR3 has 16 residues. V was cut by 0 bases and J by 4 bases, with 16 bases left in between. Germline V gene lookup returns CDR1 MGHRA and CDR2 YSYEKL. CDR3 nucleotide sequence: TGCGCCAGCAGCCAAGAAAGGACGGGAATCTCGTACGAGCAGTACTTC. It yields the protein CASSQERTGISYEQYF.